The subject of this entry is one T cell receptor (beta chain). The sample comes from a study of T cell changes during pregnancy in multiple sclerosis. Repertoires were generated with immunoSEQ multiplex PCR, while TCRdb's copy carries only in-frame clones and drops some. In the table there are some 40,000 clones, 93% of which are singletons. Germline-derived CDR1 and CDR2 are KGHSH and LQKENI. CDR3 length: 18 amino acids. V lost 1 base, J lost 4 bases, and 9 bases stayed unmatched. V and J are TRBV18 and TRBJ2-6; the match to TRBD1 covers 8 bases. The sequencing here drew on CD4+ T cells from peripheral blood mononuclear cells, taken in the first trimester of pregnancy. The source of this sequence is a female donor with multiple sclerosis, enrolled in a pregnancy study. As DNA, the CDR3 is TGTGCCAGCTCACCACAACGGCCGGGGACAGGCGGGGCCAACGTCCTGACTTTC. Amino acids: CASSPQRPGTGGANVLTF.